Listed here is a single T cell receptor (beta chain). This CDR3 spans 17 amino acids. Per germline, CDR1 SNHLY and CDR2 FYNNEI. TRB cDNA was prepared as libraries by UMI-labeled 5' RACE. From the 5' RACE reads, TCRdb lists one entry per CDR3 protein and no DNA. The sample table includes approximately 52,000 distinct CDR3 sequences. The record originates from a study of CXCR3-negative and CXCR3-positive naive CD8 T cells. Input material: memory CD8+ T cells from blood. The receptor's source is a human donor in good health. Some clones in this sample may be carry-over from other donors' samples. The chain employs TRBV2 and TRBJ2-2; TCRdb names TRBD2, which stays unverified in the absence of DNA. The CDR3 sequence: CASSGLAGNLNTGELFF.